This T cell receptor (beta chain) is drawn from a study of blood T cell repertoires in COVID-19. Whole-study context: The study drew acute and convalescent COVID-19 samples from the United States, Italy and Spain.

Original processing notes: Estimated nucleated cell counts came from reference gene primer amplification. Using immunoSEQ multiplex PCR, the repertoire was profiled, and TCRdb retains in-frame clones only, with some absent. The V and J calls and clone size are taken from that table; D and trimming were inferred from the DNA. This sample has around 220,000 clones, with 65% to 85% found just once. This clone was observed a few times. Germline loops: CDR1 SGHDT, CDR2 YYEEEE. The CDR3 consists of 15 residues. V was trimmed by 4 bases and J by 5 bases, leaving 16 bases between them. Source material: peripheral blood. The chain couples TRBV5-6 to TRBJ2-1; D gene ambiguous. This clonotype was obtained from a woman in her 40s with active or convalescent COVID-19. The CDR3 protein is CASSPLKYLDNEQFF. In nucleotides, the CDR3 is TGTGCCAGCAGCCCACTTAAATATCTGGACAATGAGCAGTTCTTC.